This T cell receptor (beta chain) was sequenced for a study of blood T cell repertoires in COVID-19. The overall study: Specimens from acute and convalescent COVID-19 originated in the United States, Italy and Spain. In each case, the material was cDNA or gDNA derived from T cells, B-cell-depleted T cells, or PBMCs.

The assay was immunoSEQ multiplex PCR, and TCRdb's table has in-frame clones only and misses some. This table has about 150,000 clones, about 88% appearing once. CDR1 is SNHLY and CDR2 is FYNNEI in the germline V gene. CDR3 length: 14 amino acids. Trimming removed 4 bases from V and 6 bases from J, with 12 bases in between. Sequencing used peripheral blood. This chain connects TRBV2 to TRBJ1-4, with a tentative D call TRBD1 (5 bases). This TCR was sampled from a woman between 70 and 85 years old with acute or convalescent COVID-19. The CDR3 nucleotides are TGTGCCAGCAGTGTGGGGCCTACGGATGAAAAACTGTTTTTT. It translates to CASSVGPTDEKLFF.